This is a list of T cell receptor beta chains from one sample in a study of cytomegalovirus exposure and HLA in healthy donors. The method was immunoSEQ multiplex PCR; TCRdb's version includes in-frame clones alone and lacks a portion of them. The profile shows 200,000 to 250,000 clones, over 70% of them singletons. The sample taken for sequencing was PBMCs. The receptors shown here come from a woman in her twenties or thirties in good health and CMV-seropositive. Both conserved end residues are trimmed from each CDR3. Each record gives: J gene, V gene, CDR3 protein.

TRBJ2-1	TRBV29-1	SVDYRGYEQF
TRBJ2-7	TRBV4-2	ASSLDSTSGGPYEQY
TRBJ2-7	TRBV18	ASSSAGTAIYEQY
TRBJ2-7	TRBV7-2	ASSLAPKESYEQY
TRBJ1-4	TRBV4-1	ASSEGQEKLF
TRBJ2-7	TRBV29-1	SVAPSSYEQY
TRBJ2-7	TRBV6-1	ASSEVGIWMAGHHEQY
TRBJ2-1	TRBV7-9	ASQDLNNEQF
TRBJ2-3	TRBV2	ARSGTTTDTQY
TRBJ1-1	TRBV5-6	ASTRWGSEAF
TRBJ1-2	TRBV5-4	ASSLSANYGYT
TRBJ2-2	TRBV5-6	ASSLPRGLAGGNTGELF
TRBJ2-7	TRBV18	ASSPALAGSEQY
TRBJ1-2	TRBV30	AANYGYT
TRBJ1-1	TRBV27	ASSSYSGKTKNTEAF
TRBJ2-5	TRBV4-2	ASSRRDREETQY
TRBJ2-4	TRBV9	ASSDTSGQTPNIQY
TRBJ2-7	TRBV6-5	ASSFSGEQY
TRBJ2-7	TRBV10-3	AIKGQDSSYEQY
TRBJ2-7	TRBV29-1	SVEWDRSYEQY
TRBJ2-2	TRBV7-2	ASSRAGGQNTGELF
TRBJ2-5	TRBV27	ASSLRGSRQETQY
TRBJ2-1	TRBV28	ASSFGGREVDEQF
TRBJ2-2	TRBV10-3	AIGGTTGSPNTGELF
TRBJ2-1	TRBV7-8	ASSPQGAFPYNEQF
TRBJ2-7	TRBV5-1	ASSLRREAAYEQY
TRBJ2-7	TRBV28	ASGGQSPYEQY
TRBJ2-7	TRBV28	ASGGRPHEQY
TRBJ2-7	TRBV29-1	SVGLGQGGGEQY
TRBJ2-2	TRBV27	ASSTPPNTGELF
TRBJ1-5	TRBV5-4	ASSLVSNQPQH
TRBJ1-2	TRBV2	ASRVTVAYGYT
TRBJ2-2	TRBV4-3	ASSQEISGTGWNTGELF
TRBJ1-4	TRBV7-7	AMGGQGNEKLF
TRBJ2-7	TRBV28	ASSPSAYEQY
TRBJ2-6	TRBV19	ASSMTGSGANVLT
TRBJ1-2	TRBV2	ASSERGGYLGYGYT
TRBJ2-7	TRBV28	ASSFPPLAGEDYEQY
TRBJ1-4	TRBV6-1	ASSGADLNEKLF
TRBJ2-7	TRBV30	AWRESYEQY
TRBJ2-5	TRBV7-2	ASSFISGQETQY
TRBJ1-5	TRBV19	ASTSFWGQGAQPQH
TRBJ1-5	TRBV10-3	AIRRTGGQPQH
TRBJ1-1	TRBV30	AADGNTEAF
TRBJ1-2	TRBV7-9	AALEGSGYT
TRBJ2-3	TRBV11-1	ASSLDSAQGTDTQY
TRBJ1-5	TRBV2	ASSGLSNQPQH
TRBJ1-1	TRBV4-1	ASSRVGLTEAF
TRBJ1-3	TRBV6-6	ASSSDRAGNTIY
TRBJ1-1	TRBV7-9	ASSPLDGNTEAF
TRBJ2-1	TRBV29-1	SVEDQGQGDEQF
TRBJ1-2	TRBV13	ASSAGQGPYGYT
TRBJ1-1	TRBV27	ASSLSSRGITEAF
TRBJ1-3	TRBV6-5	ATRQFVSSGNTIY
TRBJ2-7	TRBV10-3	AIKQGGYEQY
TRBJ1-2	TRBV27	ASSLTGGYGYT
TRBJ1-2	TRBV2	ASDHPGPGGYGYT
TRBJ1-2	TRBV6-5	ASSYRDGYT